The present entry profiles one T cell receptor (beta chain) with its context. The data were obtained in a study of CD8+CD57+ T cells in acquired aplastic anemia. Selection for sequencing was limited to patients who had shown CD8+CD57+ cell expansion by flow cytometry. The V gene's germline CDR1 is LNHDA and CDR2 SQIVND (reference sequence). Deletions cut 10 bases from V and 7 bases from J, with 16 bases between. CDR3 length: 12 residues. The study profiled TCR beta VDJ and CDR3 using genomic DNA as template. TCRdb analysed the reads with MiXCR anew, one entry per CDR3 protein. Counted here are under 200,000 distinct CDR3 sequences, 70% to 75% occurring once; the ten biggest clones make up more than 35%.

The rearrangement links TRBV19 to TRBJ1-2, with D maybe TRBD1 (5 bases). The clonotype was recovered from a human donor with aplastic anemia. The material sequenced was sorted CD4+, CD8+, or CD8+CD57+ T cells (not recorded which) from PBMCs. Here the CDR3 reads CATRLAGGGYTF. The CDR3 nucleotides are TGTGCCACCAGACTGGCCGGGGGTGGCTACACCTTC.